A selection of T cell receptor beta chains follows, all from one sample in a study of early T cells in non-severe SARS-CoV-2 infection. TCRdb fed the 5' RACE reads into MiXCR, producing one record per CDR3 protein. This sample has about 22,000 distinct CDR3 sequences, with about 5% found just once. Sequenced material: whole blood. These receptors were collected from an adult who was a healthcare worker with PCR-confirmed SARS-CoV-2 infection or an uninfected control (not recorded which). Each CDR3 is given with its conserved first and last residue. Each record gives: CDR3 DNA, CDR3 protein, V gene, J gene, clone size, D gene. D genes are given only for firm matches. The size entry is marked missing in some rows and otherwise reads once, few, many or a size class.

cdr3_nt: TGTGCCAGCAGCTCTAACTACGAGCAGTACTTC
cdr3_aa: CASSSNYEQYF
v_call: TRBV5-5
j_call: TRBJ2-7
clone_size: few
d_call: NA

cdr3_nt: TGTGCCATCAGTGGTCGAACTAATGAAAAACTGTTTTTT
cdr3_aa: CAISGRTNEKLFF
v_call: TRBV10-3
j_call: TRBJ1-4
clone_size: NA
d_call: NA

cdr3_nt: TGCAGTGCTGGTTTCAGGGGGGAAGAGACCCAGTACTTC
cdr3_aa: CSAGFRGEETQYF
v_call: TRBV20-1
j_call: TRBJ2-5
clone_size: many
d_call: NA

cdr3_nt: TGTGCCAGCAACCCGACAGGGGGCAACTACGAGCAGTACTTC
cdr3_aa: CASNPTGGNYEQYF
v_call: TRBV11-2
j_call: TRBJ2-7
clone_size: many
d_call: TRBD1

cdr3_nt: TGTGCCAGCAGTAACGAGCGGGACGAGCAGTACTTC
cdr3_aa: CASSNERDEQYF
v_call: TRBV6-5
j_call: TRBJ2-7
clone_size: many
d_call: NA

cdr3_nt: TGTGCCAGCAGGCAAACCGGGACTAAAGAGACCCAGTACTTC
cdr3_aa: CASRQTGTKETQYF
v_call: TRBV12-3/TRBV12-4
j_call: TRBJ2-5
clone_size: many
d_call: TRBD2

cdr3_nt: TGCAGCGGGGGACAGGAGGGGACCTACACCTTC
cdr3_aa: CSGGQEGTYTF
v_call: TRBV29-1
j_call: TRBJ1-2
clone_size: many
d_call: TRBD1

cdr3_nt: TGTGCCAGCAATTTCGCCAATTACAATGAGCAGTTCTTC
cdr3_aa: CASNFANYNEQFF
v_call: TRBV6-2/TRBV6-3
j_call: TRBJ2-1
clone_size: many
d_call: NA

cdr3_nt: TGTGCCATCAGTGAGGGTGGGGGCCAAGAGACCCAGTACTTC
cdr3_aa: CAISEGGGQETQYF
v_call: TRBV10-3
j_call: TRBJ2-5
clone_size: medium-sized
d_call: NA

cdr3_nt: TGTGCCAGCAGCTTAGAGATGGGGAACACTGAAGCTTTCTTT
cdr3_aa: CASSLEMGNTEAFF
v_call: TRBV7-6
j_call: TRBJ1-1
clone_size: many
d_call: NA

cdr3_nt: TGCGCCAGCAGTGACCCGACAGGGGATTCCTACGAGCAGTACTTC
cdr3_aa: CASSDPTGDSYEQYF
v_call: TRBV10-1
j_call: TRBJ2-7
clone_size: NA
d_call: TRBD1

cdr3_nt: TGTGCCAGCAGCGTAGACCCCGGACAGGGTGGAAATGGCTACACCTTC
cdr3_aa: CASSVDPGQGGNGYTF
v_call: TRBV9
j_call: TRBJ1-2
clone_size: many
d_call: TRBD1

cdr3_nt: TGTGCCACCTCGGTTTTCAATCAGCCCCAGCATTTT
cdr3_aa: CATSVFNQPQHF
v_call: TRBV18
j_call: TRBJ1-5
clone_size: few
d_call: NA

cdr3_nt: TGTGCCAGCTCACCAGGGGAGGGCACAGATACGCAGTATTTT
cdr3_aa: CASSPGEGTDTQYF
v_call: TRBV18
j_call: TRBJ2-3
clone_size: many
d_call: NA

cdr3_nt: TGTGCCAGCAGCTTGGGGACACCAGAGACCCAGTACTTC
cdr3_aa: CASSLGTPETQYF
v_call: TRBV9
j_call: TRBJ2-5
clone_size: NA
d_call: NA

cdr3_nt: TGTGCCAGCACCCTAGGTGCCGGGGATGAAGCTTTCTTT
cdr3_aa: CASTLGAGDEAFF
v_call: TRBV25-1
j_call: TRBJ1-1
clone_size: many
d_call: NA

cdr3_nt: TGTGCCAGCAGTAACAGCTTCAATAGCAATCAGCCCCAGCATTTT
cdr3_aa: CASSNSFNSNQPQHF
v_call: TRBV12-3/TRBV12-4
j_call: TRBJ1-5
clone_size: few
d_call: NA

cdr3_nt: TGTGCCAGCAGCTTAGATGGGGGGACAGGGTATAATTCACCCCTCCACTTT
cdr3_aa: CASSLDGGTGYNSPLHF
v_call: TRBV7-9
j_call: TRBJ1-6
clone_size: medium-sized
d_call: TRBD1

cdr3_nt: TGCAGTGCTAGAGATCAGGCCCGGAACACCGGGGAGCTGTTTTTT
cdr3_aa: CSARDQARNTGELFF
v_call: TRBV20-1
j_call: TRBJ2-2
clone_size: few
d_call: NA

cdr3_nt: TGTGCCAGCAGTTACTCGAAGACAGGGGTTACCTTCAAGTCTGGAAACACCATATATTTT
cdr3_aa: CASSYSKTGVTFKSGNTIYF
v_call: TRBV6-5
j_call: TRBJ1-3
clone_size: many
d_call: TRBD1

cdr3_nt: TGTGCCAGCAGTTCCGGCGGACTAGCGGGGGCCGGCGGGGAGCTGTTTTTT
cdr3_aa: CASSSGGLAGAGGELFF
v_call: TRBV6-2/TRBV6-3
j_call: TRBJ2-2
clone_size: few
d_call: TRBD2

cdr3_nt: TGTGCCACCTACACCGGACCCAGCTCCTACAATGAGCAGTTCTTC
cdr3_aa: CATYTGPSSYNEQFF
v_call: TRBV6-1
j_call: TRBJ2-1
clone_size: many
d_call: NA

cdr3_nt: TGTGCCAGCAGCAGGGACCGGGGGGAACCCTTAGCCAAAAACATTCAGTACTTC
cdr3_aa: CASSRDRGEPLAKNIQYF
v_call: TRBV5-5
j_call: TRBJ2-4
clone_size: many
d_call: TRBD2

cdr3_nt: TGTGCCAGTAGACCCCCTAGGCGGGGGAACACTGAAGCTTTCTTT
cdr3_aa: CASRPPRRGNTEAFF
v_call: TRBV19
j_call: TRBJ1-1
clone_size: many
d_call: NA

cdr3_nt: TGTGCCAGCAGAGGAGGGGAGGCGAACACCGGGGAGCTGTTTTTT
cdr3_aa: CASRGGEANTGELFF
v_call: TRBV2
j_call: TRBJ2-2
clone_size: many
d_call: NA

cdr3_nt: TGTGCCAGCAGCTTGGACGGCCAGCATAATTCACCCCTCCACTTT
cdr3_aa: CASSLDGQHNSPLHF
v_call: TRBV13
j_call: TRBJ1-6
clone_size: many
d_call: NA

cdr3_nt: TGTGCCTGGAGAATCGCGGGAGCAACTACCGGGGAGCTGTTTTTT
cdr3_aa: CAWRIAGATTGELFF
v_call: TRBV30
j_call: TRBJ2-2
clone_size: many
d_call: TRBD2